Each of the 19 T cell receptor beta chains below was sequenced from the same sample in a study of T cell responses to AZD1222 COVID-19 vaccine. Produced via immunoSEQ multiplex PCR; TCRdb's table is partial and in-frame only. The sample yields about 110,000 clones, roughly nine tenths seen once. The sample in question was peripheral blood, obtained on day 0 of AZD1222 vaccination. These receptors originate from an adult in good health.

This rearrangement joins TRBV19 to TRBJ1-1, with a tentative D call TRBD1 (5 bases). The germline gives CDR1 LNHDA, CDR2 SQIVND (reference sequence). This CDR3 region has 14 residues. V was shortened by 7 bases and J by 1 base, with 13 bases between the two germline ends. The CDR3 coding sequence is TGTGCCAGTACCCCGGAGGGGAGGAACACTGAAGCTTTCTTT. Translation: CASTPEGRNTEAFF. Combining the CDR3 with reference TRBV19 and TRBJ1-1 gives the whole variable domain DGGITQSPKYLFRKEGQNVTLSCEQNLNHDAMYWYRQDPGQGLRLIYYSQIVNDFQKGDIAEGYSVSREKKESFPLTVTSAQKNPTAFYLCASTPEGRNTEAFFGQGTRLTVV.

This chain links TRBV28 with TRBJ1-1; D is ambiguous. CDR1 and CDR2 (germline): MDHEN, SYDVKM. This CDR3 spans 11 amino acids. Trimming took 3 bases from V and 5 from J, leaving 4 bases between them. CDR3 coding DNA: TGTGCCAGCAGTTTTTCGACTGAAGCTTTCTTT. Amino acids: CASSFSTEAFF.

This clone was observed a handful of times. This sequence joins TRBV15 and TRBJ1-2; no definite D call. This CDR3 contains 13 residues. The germline V gene has CDR1 LNHNV and CDR2 YYDKDF (reference sequence). V was pared by 4 bases and J by 4 bases, with 10 bases between. The CDR3 loop is CATSMRVGYGYTF. The CDR3 bases are TGTGCCACCAGCATGAGGGTCGGCTATGGCTACACCTTC.

The chain carries TRBV19 and TRBJ1-1; unclear D gene. The V and J ends lost 0 bases and 3 bases respectively, with 11 bases between them. The germline CDR1 and CDR2 sequences are LNHDA and SQIVND (reference sequence). This CDR3 has 15 residues. CDR3 sequence: CASSIDPRRDTEAFF. The CDR3 nucleotides are TGTGCCAGTAGTATAGACCCCCGGAGGGACACTGAAGCTTTCTTT.

The rearrangement uses TRBV7-2 and TRBJ1-5, with 7 bases lining up with TRBD1. Germline assignment: CDR1 SGHTA and CDR2 FQGNSA. The V and J ends lost 4 bases and 3 bases, in that order; junction bases with no gene match: 3. The CDR3 loop spans 14 amino acids. CDR3 sequence (DNA): TGTGCCAGCAGCTCCACAGGGGTCAATCAGCCCCAGCATTTT. This codes for CASSSTGVNQPQHF.

V is TRBV5-8 and J is TRBJ2-6; perhaps D is TRBD1 or TRBD2 (5 bases each). The germline V gene encodes CDR1 SGHTS and CDR2 YDEGEE. The CDR3 runs to 16 residues. V was clipped by 5 bases and J by 0 bases, with 12 bases between them. DNA of the CDR3: TGTGCCAGCAGGTCGGGACGCCGCTCTGGGGCCAACGTCCTGACTTTC. It yields the protein CASRSGRRSGANVLTF. The whole variable domain, filled in from reference TRBV5-8 and TRBJ2-6, reads EAGVTQSPTHLIKTRGQQATLRCSPISGHTSVYWYQQALGLGLQFLLWYDEGEERNRGNFPPRFSGRQFPNYSSELNVNALELEDSALYLCASRSGRRSGANVLTFGAGSRLTVL.

V and J are TRBV2 and TRBJ2-1; D is unclear. The germline gives CDR1 SNHLY, CDR2 FYNNEI. Trimming pared 7 bases from V and 7 bases from J, leaving 8 bases between. There are 11 residues in the CDR3. The CDR3 reads CASIAGNEQFF. CDR3 in DNA: TGTGCCAGCATCGCAGGTAATGAGCAGTTCTTC.

The chain couples TRBV25-1 to TRBJ2-5; D not resolved. Per germline, CDR1 MGHDK and CDR2 SYGVNS. V gave up 3 bases and J gave up 2 bases, with 10 bases separating them. This CDR3 spans 14 amino acids. This chain's CDR3 is CASSESRIQETQYF. The DNA of the CDR3 is TGTGCCAGCAGTGAGTCCCGGATACAAGAGACCCAGTACTTC.

This chain links TRBV5-1 with TRBJ2-1; 9 bases are a match to TRBD1. The CDR3 is 17 amino acids. The junction had 7 bases not matched to a gene; V was cut back by 0 bases and J by 3 bases. Germline CDR1 reads SGHRS; CDR2 reads YFSETQ. The CDR3 region is CASSLGAGTGLYNEQFF. The CDR3 nucleotides are TGCGCCAGCAGCTTGGGAGCCGGGACAGGGCTCTACAATGAGCAGTTCTTC.

The chain uses TRBV10-3 and TRBJ1-2; D unresolved. Germline loops: CDR1 ENHRY, CDR2 SYGVKD. Trimming stripped 6 bases from V and 8 bases from J, with 10 bases between. The CDR3 consists of 11 residues. The CDR3 DNA sequence: TGTGCCATCAGGCTATCCGGAGGCTACACCTTC. It encodes CAIRLSGGYTF.

The CDR3 reads CASSYRRALNTEAFF. DNA for the CDR3: TGTGCCAGCAGCTACCGGCGGGCCCTTAACACTGAAGCTTTCTTT. This sequence joins TRBV3-1 (or the pseudogene TRBV3-2) and TRBJ1-1; unclear D gene. CDR1 is LGHDT, CDR2 YNNKEL, per germline (reference sequence). The germline V and J ends were trimmed by 5 bases and 2 bases, with 15 bases remaining between them. The CDR3 runs 15 residues.

CDR3 amino acids: CALGGIDRNSPLHF. The CDR3 DNA follows: TGTGCCCTCGGGGGGATCGATAGGAATTCACCCCTCCACTTT. This chain links TRBV30 with TRBJ1-6; D possibly corresponds to TRBD1 (5 bases). The germline V gene encodes CDR1 GTSNPN and CDR2 SVGIG (reference sequence). The CDR3 has 14 amino acids. V lost 8 bases and J 7 bases, leaving 18 bases between the germline ends.

The CDR3 DNA sequence: TGTGCCAGCACCGAGATCTACAATGAGCAGTTCTTC. The encoded protein is CASTEIYNEQFF. The chain has TRBV27 and TRBJ2-1; D call uncertain. Deletions cut 7 bases from V and 3 bases from J, with 7 bases between. This CDR3 is 12 amino acids long. Germline CDR1 reads MNHEY; CDR2 reads SMNVEV (reference sequence).

V and J are TRBV27 and TRBJ1-6, with D unresolved. The V gene lost 3 bases and the J gene lost 5 bases, with 5 bases spanning the gap. This CDR3 comprises 13 residues. Germline V gene data show CDR1 as MNHEY and CDR2 as SMNVEV (reference sequence). DNA of the CDR3: TGTGCCAGCAGTTTCTCAGATAATTCACCCCTCCACTTT. Translating it yields CASSFSDNSPLHF.

The chain recombines TRBV5-4 with TRBJ2-2; TRBD2 matches at 16 bases. CDR3 length: 18 amino acids. CDR1 SGHNT and CDR2 YYREEE come from the germline V gene (reference sequence). The trim removed 1 base at V and 6 bases at J, leaving 6 bases unmatched. The CDR3 protein is CASSLPGTSGGAAGELFF. The DNA of the CDR3 is TGTGCCAGCAGCTTGCCCGGGACTAGCGGGGGGGCGGCCGGGGAGCTGTTTTTT.

The V and J genes are TRBV29-1 and TRBJ1-2, with D maybe TRBD1 (5 bases). Per germline, CDR1 SQVTM and CDR2 ANQGSEA. V lost 7 bases and J 5 bases, leaving 14 bases between the germline ends. The CDR3 contains 12 residues. As DNA, the CDR3 is TGCAGCGGTGGTCAGGGTAGTTATGGCTACACCTTC. Protein sequence: CSGGQGSYGYTF.

The chain has TRBV19 and TRBJ1-2; possible D gene TRBD1, 5 bases. The CDR3 contains 15 residues. Germline values: CDR1 LNHDA, CDR2 SQIVND (reference sequence). The V end was cut by 6 bases, the J end by 7 bases, with 21 bases between. This CDR3 is CASSEPTAGNSGYTF. CDR3 DNA: TGTGCCAGTAGCGAACCGACAGCAGGGAACAGTGGCTACACCTTC.

V gene TRBV30 combines with J gene TRBJ1-6; no reliable D call. V lost 4 bases to trimming and J lost 5 bases, with 9 bases between them. The germline gives CDR1 GTSNPN, CDR2 SVGIG (reference sequence). This CDR3 region has 13 residues. DNA of the CDR3: TGTGCCTGGACGGCAGGAAATAATTCACCCCTCCACTTT. Translated, it gives CAWTAGNNSPLHF. Combining the CDR3 with reference TRBV30 and TRBJ1-6 gives the whole variable domain SQTIHQWPATLVQPVGSPLSLECTVEGTSNPNLYWYRQAAGRGLQLLFYSVGIGQISSEVPQNLSASRPQDRQFILSSKKLLLSDSGFYLCAWTAGNNSPLHFGNGTRLTVT.

Only a few counts were recorded for this clone. The chain joins TRBV25-1 to TRBJ2-7; 7 bases fit TRBD1. This CDR3 spans 13 amino acids. The ends lost 8 bases at V and 3 bases at J; junction bases unmatched: 7. Germline loops: CDR1 MGHDK, CDR2 SYGVNS. The CDR3 coding sequence is TGTGCCAGCCGCGACAGGGCGGGCTACGAGCAGTACTTC. Translating it yields CASRDRAGYEQYF.